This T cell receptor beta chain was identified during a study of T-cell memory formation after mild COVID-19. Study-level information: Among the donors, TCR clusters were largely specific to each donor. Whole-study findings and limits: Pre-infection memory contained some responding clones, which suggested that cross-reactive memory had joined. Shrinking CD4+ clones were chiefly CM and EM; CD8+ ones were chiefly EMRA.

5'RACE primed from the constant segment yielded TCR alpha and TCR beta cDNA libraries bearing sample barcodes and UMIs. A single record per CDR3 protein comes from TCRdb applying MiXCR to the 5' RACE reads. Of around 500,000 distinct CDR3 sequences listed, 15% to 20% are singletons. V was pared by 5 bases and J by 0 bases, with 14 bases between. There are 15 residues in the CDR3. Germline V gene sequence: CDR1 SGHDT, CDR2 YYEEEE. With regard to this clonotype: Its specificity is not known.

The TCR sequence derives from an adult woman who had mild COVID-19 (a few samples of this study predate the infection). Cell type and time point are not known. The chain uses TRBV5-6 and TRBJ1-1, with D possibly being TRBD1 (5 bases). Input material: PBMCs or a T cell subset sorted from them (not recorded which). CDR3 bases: TGTGCCAGCAGATCAACCGGGACGGTGAACACTGAAGCTTTCTTT. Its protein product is CASRSTGTVNTEAFF.